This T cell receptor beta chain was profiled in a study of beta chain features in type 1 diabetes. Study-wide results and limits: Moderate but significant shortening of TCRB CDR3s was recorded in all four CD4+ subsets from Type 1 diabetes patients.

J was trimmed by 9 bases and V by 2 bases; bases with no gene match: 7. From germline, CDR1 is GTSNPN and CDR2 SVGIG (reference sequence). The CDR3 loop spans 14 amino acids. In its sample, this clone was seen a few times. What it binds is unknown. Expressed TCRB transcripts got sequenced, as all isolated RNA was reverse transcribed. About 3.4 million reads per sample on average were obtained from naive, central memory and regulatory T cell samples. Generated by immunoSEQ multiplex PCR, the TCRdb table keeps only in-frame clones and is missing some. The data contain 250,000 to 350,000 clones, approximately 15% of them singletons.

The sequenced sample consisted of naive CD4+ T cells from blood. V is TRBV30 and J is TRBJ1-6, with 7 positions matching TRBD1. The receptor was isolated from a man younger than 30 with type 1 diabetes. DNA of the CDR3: TGTGCCTGGAGTCGACAGGGTCCAGGTTCACCCCTCCACTTT. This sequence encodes CAWSRQGPGSPLHF.